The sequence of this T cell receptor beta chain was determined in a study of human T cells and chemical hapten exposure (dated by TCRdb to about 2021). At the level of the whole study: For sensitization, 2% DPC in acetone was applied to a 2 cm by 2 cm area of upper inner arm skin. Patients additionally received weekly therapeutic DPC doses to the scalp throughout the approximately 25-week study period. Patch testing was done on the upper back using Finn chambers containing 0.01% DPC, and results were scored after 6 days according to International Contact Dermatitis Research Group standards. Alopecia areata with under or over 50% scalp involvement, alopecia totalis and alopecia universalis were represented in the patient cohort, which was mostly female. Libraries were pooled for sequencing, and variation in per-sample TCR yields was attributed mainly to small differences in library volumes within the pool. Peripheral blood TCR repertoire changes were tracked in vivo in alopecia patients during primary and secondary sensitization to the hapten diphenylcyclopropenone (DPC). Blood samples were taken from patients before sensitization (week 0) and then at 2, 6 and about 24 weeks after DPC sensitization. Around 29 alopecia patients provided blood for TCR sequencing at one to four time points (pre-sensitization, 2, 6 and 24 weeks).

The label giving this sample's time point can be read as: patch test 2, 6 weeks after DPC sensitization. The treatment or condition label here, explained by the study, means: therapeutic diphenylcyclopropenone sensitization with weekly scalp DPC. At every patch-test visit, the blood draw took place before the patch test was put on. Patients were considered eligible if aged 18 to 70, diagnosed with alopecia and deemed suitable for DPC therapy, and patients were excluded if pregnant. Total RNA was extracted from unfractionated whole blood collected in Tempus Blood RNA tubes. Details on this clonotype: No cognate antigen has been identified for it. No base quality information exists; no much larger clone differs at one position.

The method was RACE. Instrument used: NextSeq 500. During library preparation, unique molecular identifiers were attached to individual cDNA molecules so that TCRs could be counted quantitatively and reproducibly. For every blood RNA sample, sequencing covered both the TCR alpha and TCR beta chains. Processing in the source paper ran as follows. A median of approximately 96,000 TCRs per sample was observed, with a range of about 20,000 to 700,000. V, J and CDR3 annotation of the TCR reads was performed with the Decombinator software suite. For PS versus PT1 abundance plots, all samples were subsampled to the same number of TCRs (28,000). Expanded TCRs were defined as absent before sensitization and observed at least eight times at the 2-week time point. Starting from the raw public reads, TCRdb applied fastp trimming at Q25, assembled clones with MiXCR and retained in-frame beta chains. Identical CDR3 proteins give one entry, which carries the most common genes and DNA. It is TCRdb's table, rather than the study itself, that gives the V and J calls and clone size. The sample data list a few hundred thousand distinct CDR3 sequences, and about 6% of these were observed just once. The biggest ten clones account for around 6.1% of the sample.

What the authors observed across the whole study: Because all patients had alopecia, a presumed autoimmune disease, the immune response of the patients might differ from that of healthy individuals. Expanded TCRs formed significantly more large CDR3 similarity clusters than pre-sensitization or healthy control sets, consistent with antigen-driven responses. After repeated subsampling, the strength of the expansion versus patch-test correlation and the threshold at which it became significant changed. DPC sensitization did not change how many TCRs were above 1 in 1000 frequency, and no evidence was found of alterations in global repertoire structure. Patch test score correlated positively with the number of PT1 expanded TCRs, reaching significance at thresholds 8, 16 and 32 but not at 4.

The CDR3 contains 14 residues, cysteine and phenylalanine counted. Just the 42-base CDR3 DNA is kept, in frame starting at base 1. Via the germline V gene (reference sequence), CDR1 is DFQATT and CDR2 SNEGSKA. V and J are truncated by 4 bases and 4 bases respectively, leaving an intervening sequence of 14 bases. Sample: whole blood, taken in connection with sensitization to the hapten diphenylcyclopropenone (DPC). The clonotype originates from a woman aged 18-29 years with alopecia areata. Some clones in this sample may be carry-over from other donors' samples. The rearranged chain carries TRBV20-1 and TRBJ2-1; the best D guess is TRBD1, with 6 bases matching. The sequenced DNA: TGCAGTGCTACATTACAGGGTGGTTACAATGAGCAGTTCTTC. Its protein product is CSATLQGGYNEQFF.